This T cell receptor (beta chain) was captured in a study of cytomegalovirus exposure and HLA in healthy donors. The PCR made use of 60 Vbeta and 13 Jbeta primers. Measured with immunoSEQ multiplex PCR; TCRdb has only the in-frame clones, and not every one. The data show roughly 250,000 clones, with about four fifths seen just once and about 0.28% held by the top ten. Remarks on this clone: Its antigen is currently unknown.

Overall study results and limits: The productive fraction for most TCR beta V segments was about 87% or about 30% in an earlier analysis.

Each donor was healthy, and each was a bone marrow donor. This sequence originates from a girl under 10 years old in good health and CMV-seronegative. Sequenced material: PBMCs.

The chain's CDR3 is CASSLTGGKNEQFF. The DNA of the CDR3 is TGCGCCAGCAGCTTGACGGGAGGCAAGAATGAGCAGTTCTTC. The genes are TRBV5-1 and TRBJ2-1; 7 nucleotides agree with TRBD2. The CDR3 runs to 14 residues. Trimming cost V 1 base and J 7 bases; bases outside gene matches: 5. Germline lookup yields CDR1 SGHRS and CDR2 YFSETQ.